This T cell receptor beta chain originates from a study of T cell changes during pregnancy in multiple sclerosis. This table comes from immunoSEQ multiplex PCR, and its TCRdb copy is limited to in-frame clones, with some not included. Seen here are some 85,000 clones, roughly 93% observed once, and the top ten hold more than 0.8%. V shed 5 bases and J shed 2 bases, with 11 bases lying between them. Germline V gives CDR1 SGHAT, CDR2 FQDESV (reference sequence). The CDR3 is 14 residues long. This clonotype originated in a female donor with multiple sclerosis, enrolled in a pregnancy study. This sample comprised peripheral blood, obtained in the third trimester of pregnancy. The gene calls are TRBV11-1 and TRBJ2-3; possible D gene TRBD2, 6 bases. CDR3 region: CASSLRDFTDTQYF. Written as DNA, the CDR3 is TGTGCCAGCAGCCTCCGGGACTTCACAGATACGCAGTATTTT.